The entry below describes one T cell receptor beta chain. Its target is not known. The data are from a study of T-cell memory formation after mild COVID-19. For the study at large: TCR clusters were mostly confined to one donor each. Findings of the study overall: Contracting clones localized mainly to CM and EM when CD4+ and mainly to EMRA when CD8+. Contracting clones from day 15 to 85 had balanced CD4/CD8; later expanders favoured CD4+.

From germline, CDR1 is SGHDT and CDR2 YYEEEE. V was trimmed by 2 bases and J by 0 bases, leaving 12 bases between them. The CDR3 loop spans 16 amino acids. Amplification by 5'RACE using constant-segment primers produced TCR alpha and TCR beta cDNA libraries that carried sample barcodes and UMIs. TCRdb independently ran MiXCR on the 5' RACE reads; one entry per CDR3 protein. The data show around 430,000 distinct CDR3 sequences, 16% seen once. This receptor was identified in a man between 18 and 35 years old who had mild COVID-19 (a few samples of this study predate the infection). Cell type and time point are not known. The sequencing input was PBMCs or a T cell subset sorted from them (not recorded which). The V and J genes are TRBV5-6 and TRBJ1-5, with unresolved D. In DNA, the CDR3 is TGTGCCAGCAGCTTAGGTCCAGGAATTAGCAATCAGCCCCAGCATTTT. It encodes CASSLGPGISNQPQHF.